Shown below are 18 T cell receptor beta chains from a single sample sequenced in a study of lymphopenia after photon versus proton radiotherapy (dated by TCRdb to the late 2010s). The library was generated by the immunoSEQ multiplex PCR assay. As stored in TCRdb, this immuneACCESS dataset retains in-frame rearrangements with V and J assigned. A fraction of the clones does not appear; measured against another copy, unresolved V genes explain less than half of the discrepancy, and the remainder lacks a known reason. The sample profile shows roughly 76,000 clones; approximately 90% of them were found once. The top ten clones comprise about 2% of the sample. The starting material was peripheral blood, obtained from a patient treated with photon-based radiotherapy. Receptor source: a woman aged 35 to 49 with cholangiocarcinoma.

The gene calls are TRBV19 and TRBJ1-6; the match to TRBD1 covers 7 bases. This CDR3 comprises 17 residues. V was clipped by 0 bases and J by 6 bases; unmatched bases: 8. Germline V gene sequence: CDR1 LNHDA, CDR2 SQIVND (reference sequence). The CDR3 protein is CASSIDLWTGLNSPLHF. CDR3 in DNA: TGTGCCAGTAGTATAGATCTCTGGACAGGACTTAATTCACCCCTCCACTTT. Filled out from reference TRBV19 and TRBJ1-6, the complete variable domain reads DGGITQSPKYLFRKEGQNVTLSCEQNLNHDAMYWYRQDPGQGLRLIYYSQIVNDFQKGDIAEGYSVSREKKESFPLTVTSAQKNPTAFYLCASSIDLWTGLNSPLHFGNGTRLTVT.

Note on this clone: The same CDR3 also results from other DNA sequences found in this sample. The rearrangement uses TRBV18 and TRBJ1-6; D is undetermined. This CDR3 contains 15 residues. Trimming shortened V by 5 bases and J by 9 bases, and 17 bases separated the two germline ends. Germline values: CDR1 KGHSH, CDR2 LQKENI. The CDR3 spells CASSSDGGAGSPLHF. The CDR3 DNA is TGTGCCAGCTCATCGGACGGCGGAGCAGGTTCACCCCTCCACTTT. Complete variable domain (other parts from reference TRBV18 and TRBJ1-6): NAGVMQNPRHLVRRRGQEARLRCSPMKGHSHVYWYRQLPEEGLKFMVYLQKENIIDESGMPKERFSAEFPKEGPSILRIQQVVRGDSAAYFCASSSDGGAGSPLHFGNGTRLTVT.

This clone was recorded only once. V gene TRBV5-1 combines with J gene TRBJ2-3; the D is unclear. Trimming took 4 bases from V and 0 from J, leaving 9 bases between them. The germline V gene encodes CDR1 SGHRS and CDR2 YFSETQ. The CDR3 is 14 residues long. The CDR3 DNA reads TGCGCCAGCAGCCGGTTAGGCAGCACAGATACGCAGTATTTT. It is translated as CASSRLGSTDTQYF.

DNA of the CDR3: TGTGCCAAATGGGAGACAGGGGGCAAAGAGGTTGGCTACACCTTC. Its translation: CAKWETGGKEVGYTF. The chain couples TRBV28 to TRBJ1-2; 10 nucleotides line up with TRBD1. V was clipped by 10 bases and J by 7 bases; unmatched bases: 15. Germline V gene data show CDR1 as MDHEN and CDR2 as SYDVKM. The CDR3 contains 15 residues.

The chain joins TRBV5-1 to TRBJ2-6; D unclear. Germline-derived CDR1 and CDR2 are SGHRS and YFSETQ. The CDR3 is 14 amino acids. Trimming pared 4 bases from V and 5 bases from J, leaving 10 bases between. CDR3 amino acids: CASSRLERANVLTF. The CDR3 region has the DNA TGCGCCAGCAGCCGTTTGGAGAGGGCCAACGTCCTGACTTTC.

CDR3 nucleotide sequence: TGTGCCTGGAGTACAATAGCGGGGGCCTTTCTGGCCTACAATGAGCAGTTCTTC. Translated, it gives CAWSTIAGAFLAYNEQFF. V usage is TRBV30 and J usage is TRBJ2-1; 9 bases match TRBD2. CDR3 length equals 18 residues. Germline trimming cut 2 bases from V and 2 bases from J; bases unmatched to any gene: 13. Germline CDR1 is GTSNPN and CDR2 is SVGIG (reference sequence).

This clone has more than one count but fewer than ten. The chain couples TRBV30 to TRBJ1-1; no definite D call. Germline-derived CDR1 and CDR2 are GTSNPN and SVGIG (reference sequence). The germline V and J ends were trimmed by 2 bases and 5 bases, with 18 bases remaining between them. This CDR3 comprises 15 residues. For the CDR3, the DNA is TGTGCCTGGAGTCCGCGGACTACATATTGGACTGAAGCTTTCTTT. Amino acid sequence: CAWSPRTTYWTEAFF.

This chain uses TRBV5-6 with TRBJ1-2; tentatively, D is TRBD1 (5 bases). V lost 1 base to trimming and J lost 5 bases, with 9 bases between them. Germline CDR1 reads SGHDT; CDR2 reads YYEEEE. The CDR3 runs 13 residues. The CDR3 DNA follows: TGTGCCAGCAGCTTGCACGGGGGGTATGGCTACACCTTC. Translation: CASSLHGGYGYTF.

The CDR3 DNA follows: TGCGCCAGCAGCTTATCTAGCGGGGGTTACAATGAGCAGTTCTTC. Encoded protein: CASSLSSGGYNEQFF. This chain uses TRBV5-1 with TRBJ2-1, with TRBD2 identical over 10 bases. The CDR3 is 15 residues long. The V gene end was trimmed by 2 bases and the J gene end by 4 bases; junction bases not matched to a gene: 3. Germline CDR1 and CDR2: SGHRS and YFSETQ.

V gene TRBV2 combines with J gene TRBJ2-7, with D perhaps TRBD2 (5 bases). CDR1 is SNHLY, CDR2 FYNNEI, per germline. There are 16 residues in the CDR3. Trimming stripped 3 bases from V and 0 bases from J, with 15 bases between. The CDR3 nucleotides are TGTGCCAGCAGTGACGGTTTAGCGTCCGTCTCCTACGAGCAGTACTTC. Translating gives CASSDGLASVSYEQYF.

The chain has TRBV7-6 and TRBJ1-4, with D possibly TRBD1 on 5 matching bases. The CDR3 consists of 14 residues. The V gene's germline CDR1 is SGHVS and CDR2 FNYEAQ. V lost 4 bases, J lost 3 bases, and 9 bases lay in between. CDR3: CASSSGTSNEKLFF. CDR3 nucleotide sequence: TGTGCCAGCAGCTCCGGGACCTCTAATGAAAAACTGTTTTTT.

The chain's CDR3 is CASSQGRALDNEQFF. CDR3 sequence (DNA): TGTGCCAGCAGCCAAGGCCGGGCCTTGGACAATGAGCAGTTCTTC. The chain couples TRBV7-6 to TRBJ2-1; no reliable D call. The CDR3 length is 15 residues. Deletions cut 5 bases from V and 5 bases from J, with 16 bases between. Germline V gene lookup returns CDR1 SGHVS and CDR2 FNYEAQ.

The CDR3 reads CASPGGGAGSPLHF. The CDR3 nucleotides are TGTGCCTCCCCCGGGGGAGGAGCGGGTTCACCCCTCCACTTT. The chain recombines TRBV30 with TRBJ1-6; TRBD1 might be the D (5 bases). Trimming cost V 7 bases and J 9 bases, with 19 bases left between them. Looked up from germline, CDR1 is GTSNPN and CDR2 is SVGIG (reference sequence). This CDR3 region has 14 residues.

This clone came up a few times. V is TRBV29-1 and J is TRBJ2-3, with unresolved D. V lost 3 bases, J lost 6 bases, and 10 bases lay in between. The germline gives CDR1 SQVTM, CDR2 ANQGSEA. The CDR3 sequence is 12 residues long. CDR3 sequence: CSVDGLRDTQYF. CDR3 bases: TGCAGCGTTGACGGCTTGCGGGATACGCAGTATTTT.

The CDR3 spells CLLRRQGGTGELFF. As DNA, the CDR3 is TGTCTTCTTAGACGACAGGGTGGCACCGGGGAGCTGTTTTTT. This chain connects TRBV2 to TRBJ2-2; 7 positions match TRBD1. Germline CDR1 reads SNHLY; CDR2 reads FYNNEI. This CDR3 has 14 residues. Together with reference TRBV2 and TRBJ2-2, the CDR3 gives the full variable domain: EPEVTQTPSHQVTQMGQEVILRCVPISNHLYFYWYRQILGQKVEFLVSFYNNEISEKSEIFDDQFSVERPDGSNFTLKIRSTKLEDSAMYFCLLRRQGGTGELFFGEGSRLTVL.

J is TRBJ2-7 and V is TRBV27; the match to TRBD1 covers 9 bases. After removal of 7 bases from V and 5 bases from J, the junction contained 12 bases not matched to a gene. The CDR3 has 15 residues. CDR1 is MNHEY, CDR2 SMNVEV, per germline (reference sequence). CDR3 protein: CASKPRDRESNEQYF. As DNA, the CDR3 is TGTGCCAGCAAACCCCGGGACAGGGAATCCAACGAGCAGTACTTC.

CDR3 sequence (DNA): TGTGCCAGCACCCCCACAGGGGATGGGGGCAATCAGCCCCAGCATTTT. Translating gives CASTPTGDGGNQPQHF. This chain joins TRBV7-9 and TRBJ1-5; TRBD1 aligns across 7 bases. The CDR3 runs to 16 residues. CDR1 is SEHNR, CDR2 FQNEAQ, per germline (reference sequence). V trimming: 7 bases; J trimming: 2 bases; junction bases outside the gene matches: 11. The entire variable domain, with the rest obtained from reference TRBV7-9 and TRBJ1-5, is as follows: DTGVSQNPRHKITKRGQNVTFRCDPISEHNRLYWYRQTLGQGPEFLTYFQNEAQLEKSRLLSDRFSAERPKGSFSTLEIQRTEQGDSAMYLCASTPTGDGGNQPQHFGDGTRLSIL.

J is TRBJ1-1 and V is TRBV7-9; no definite D call. V shed 5 bases and J shed 1 base, with 17 bases lying between them. The germline gives CDR1 SEHNR, CDR2 FQNEAQ (reference sequence). The CDR3 totals 16 residues. This chain's CDR3 is CASSRLGPYTNTEAFF. DNA of the CDR3: TGTGCCAGCAGCAGACTGGGCCCCTACACGAACACTGAAGCTTTCTTT.